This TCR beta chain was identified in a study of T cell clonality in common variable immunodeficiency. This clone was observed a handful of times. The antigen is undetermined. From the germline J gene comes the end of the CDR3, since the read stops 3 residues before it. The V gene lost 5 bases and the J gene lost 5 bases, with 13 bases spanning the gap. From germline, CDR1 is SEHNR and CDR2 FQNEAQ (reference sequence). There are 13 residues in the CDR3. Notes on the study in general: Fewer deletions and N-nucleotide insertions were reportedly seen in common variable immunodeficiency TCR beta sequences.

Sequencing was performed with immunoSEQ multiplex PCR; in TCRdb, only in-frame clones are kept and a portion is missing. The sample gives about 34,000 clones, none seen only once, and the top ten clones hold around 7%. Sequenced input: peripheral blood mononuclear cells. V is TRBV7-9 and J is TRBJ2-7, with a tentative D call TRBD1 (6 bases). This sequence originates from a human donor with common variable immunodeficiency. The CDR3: CASSRQGSHEQYF. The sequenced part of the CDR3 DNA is TGTGCCAGCAGCAGGCAGGGGTCGCACGAG.